The rows below give T cell receptor beta chains drawn from one sample of a study of blood T cell repertoires in COVID-19. Clones were sequenced by immunoSEQ multiplex PCR, and TCRdb holds only the in-frame ones, with some missing. The sample records over 350,000 clones, about 90% being singletons. The sequencing sample was made of PBMCs or T cells enriched from blood (not recorded which). These TCRs come from a woman aged 18-29 years with acute COVID-19. The CDR3 runs from the conserved cysteine through the conserved F or W. D genes are given only for firm matches. Size values are once, few and many counts, or a class for expanded clones, and some rows have none.

size | D | J | V | DNA | CDR3
. | TRBD1 | TRBJ1-5 | TRBV19 | TGTGCCAGTAGTATTTCCCTAGGACAGGGCGTTTTACCCCAGCATTTT | CASSISLGQGVLPQHF
. | TRBD1 | TRBJ1-4 | TRBV6-5 | TGTGCCACCGGATCCGGGGACAGGGGTAATGAAAAACTGTTTTTT | CATGSGDRGNEKLFF
. | . | TRBJ1-3 | TRBV19 | TGTGCCAGTAGCCTTGGGGCCATCAGCTCTGGAAACACCATATATTTT | CASSLGAISSGNTIYF
. | . | TRBJ1-1 | TRBV21-1 | TGTGCCGACCTCCCCCGGACACCGAACACTGAAGCTTTCTTT | CADLPRTPNTEAFF
. | . | TRBJ2-1 | TRBV10-3 | TGTGCCATCAGTCTAGAGGATGAGCAGTTCTTC | CAISLEDEQFF
. | . | TRBJ1-3 | TRBV7-9 | TGTGCCAGCAGCTTAATGTCAGGGGATGGAAACACCATATATTTT | CASSLMSGDGNTIYF
. | . | TRBJ2-7 | TRBV28 | TGTGCCAGCAGGACAGGGAGGAGCGAGCAGTACTTC | CASRTGRSEQYF
. | TRBD2 | TRBJ2-5 | TRBV4-1 | TGCGCCAGCAGCCAGAGACCGGGACTAGCGGAGACCCAGTACTTC | CASSQRPGLAETQYF
. | TRBD2 | TRBJ2-7 | TRBV7-9 | TGTGCCAGCAGCTTAACTAGCGGGATTTCCCACGAGCAGTACTTC | CASSLTSGISHEQYF
. | . | TRBJ2-5 | TRBV19 | TGTGCCAGTAGGGTTAGTTTGGAGAGATCAGAGACCCAGTACTTC | CASRVSLERSETQYF
. | TRBD1 | TRBJ1-5 | TRBV10-3 | TGTGCCACCGGAGGGGGCGGAAAGCCCCAGCATTTT | CATGGGGKPQHF
. | . | TRBJ2-7 | TRBV3-1/TRBV3-2 | TGTGCCAGCGGCACAGACTACGAGCAGTACTTC | CASGTDYEQYF
. | TRBD1 | TRBJ1-3 | TRBV30 | TGTGCCTGGAGACAGGGGTTCTCTGGAAACACCATATATTTT | CAWRQGFSGNTIYF
. | . | TRBJ1-2 | TRBV11-2 | TGTGCCAGCAGCTTGAACAGGGCCACCTATGGCTACACCTTC | CASSLNRATYGYTF
. | . | TRBJ2-7 | TRBV28 | TGTGCCAGCAAATCAGGGATCTACGAGCAGTACTTC | CASKSGIYEQYF
few | TRBD1 | TRBJ1-6 | TRBV5-1 | TGCGCCAGCAGCGGGGGACAGGGGGATTCACCCCTCCACTTT | CASSGGQGDSPLHF
. | TRBD1 | TRBJ1-6 | TRBV19 | TGTGCCAGTAGTCCCACAGGGACAGACTATAATTCACCCCTCCACTTT | CASSPTGTDYNSPLHF
. | TRBD2 | TRBJ2-5 | TRBV18 | TGTGCCAGCTCACCACCCGGGACTATGGAGACCCAGTACTTC | CASSPPGTMETQYF
. | . | TRBJ2-7 | TRBV10-2 | TGCGCCAGCAGTCCCTCAGACGAGCAGTACTTC | CASSPSDEQYF
. | . | TRBJ2-5 | TRBV29-1 | TGCAGCGTTGATCTTTCAGGGCGTGAGACCCAGTACTTC | CSVDLSGRETQYF
. | . | TRBJ1-3 | TRBV9 | TGTGCCAGCAGCGTAGTTCTGGAGAGCTCTGGAAACACCATATATTTT | CASSVVLESSGNTIYF
. | . | TRBJ2-7 | TRBV9 | TGTGCCAGCAGCGCCGGGACACCATCTACGGAGCAGTACTTC | CASSAGTPSTEQYF
. | TRBD1 | TRBJ1-1 | TRBV6-5 | TGTGCCAGCCGGGACAGGAACACTGAAGCTTTCTTT | CASRDRNTEAFF
. | . | TRBJ2-7 | TRBV7-9 | TGTGCCAGCAGCCGAGGACCGGCAGGGTGCGACTTC | CASSRGPAGCDF
. | . | TRBJ1-6 | TRBV14 | TGTGCCAGCAGCTACAGAGTCGACAGCTTCCTGGATTCACCCCTCCACTTT | CASSYRVDSFLDSPLHF
. | . | TRBJ1-6 | TRBV11-2 | TGTGCCAGCACTCCCCGCGGCCTTGGCAATTCACCCCTCCACTTT | CASTPRGLGNSPLHF
. | TRBD1 | TRBJ2-7 | TRBV7-8 | TGTGCCAGCAGCTTAGACCCCAGGGGGAGCTCCTACGAGCAGTACTTC | CASSLDPRGSSYEQYF
. | TRBD1 | TRBJ2-3 | TRBV27 | TGTGCCAGCAGTAACCGGGACAGCTACACAGATACGCAGTATTTT | CASSNRDSYTDTQYF
. | TRBD1 | TRBJ2-1 | TRBV18 | TGTGCCAGCTCACCGAGTGGGACAGGGGGTAACTACAATGAGCAGTTCTTC | CASSPSGTGGNYNEQFF
. | . | TRBJ1-3 | TRBV28 | TGTGCCAGCCACCGGGGCTCTGGAAACACCATATATTTT | CASHRGSGNTIYF
. | TRBD2 | TRBJ2-7 | TRBV7-2 | TGTGCCAGCAGCCGTAGGACTAGTCGGTACGAGCAGTACTTC | CASSRRTSRYEQYF
. | TRBD1 | TRBJ2-7 | TRBV11-2 | TGTGCCAGCAGCACGGGGACAGTCAGGGAGCAGTACTTC | CASSTGTVREQYF
. | TRBD1 | TRBJ1-1 | TRBV5-6 | TGTGCCAGCACCCGAACAGGGGGTATTATGAGCACTGAAGCTTTCTTT | CASTRTGGIMSTEAFF
. | . | TRBJ2-1 | TRBV7-2 | TGTGCCAGCAGCTTTGGCAGAGGCCCCAATGAGCAGTTCTTC | CASSFGRGPNEQFF
. | . | TRBJ2-7 | TRBV6-5 | TGTGCCAGCAGTTTGGCACGGCAGGGCTACGAGCAGTACTTC | CASSLARQGYEQYF
. | . | TRBJ1-3 | TRBV10-1 | TGCGCCACGAAAAAGAATTCAGGCAATAACTCTGGAAACACCATATATTTT | CATKKNSGNNSGNTIYF
once | . | TRBJ2-7 | TRBV5-1 | TGCGCCAGCCCGTCTCTCCTGGAGCAGTACTTC | CASPSLLEQYF
. | TRBD1 | TRBJ2-1 | TRBV29-1 | TGCAGCGTTATCCAGGGGGTCAATGAGCAGTTCTTC | CSVIQGVNEQFF
. | . | TRBJ2-4 | TRBV15 | TGTGCCACCAGCAGAGCACACAAAAACATTCAGTACTTC | CATSRAHKNIQYF
few | . | TRBJ1-5 | TRBV6-5 | TGTGCCAGCAGTTACTCAGAGAAACTCAATCAGCCCCAGCATTTT | CASSYSEKLNQPQHF
. | . | TRBJ1-1 | TRBV28 | TGTGCCAGCAGTTTAACCGGGGGGTTCACTGAAGCTTTCTTT | CASSLTGGFTEAFF
few | TRBD1 | TRBJ1-1 | TRBV7-9 | TGTGCCAGCAGCTGGGGACAGAGTACTGAAGCTTTCTTT | CASSWGQSTEAFF
. | TRBD2 | TRBJ2-3 | TRBV28 | TGTGCCAGCAGTTCCGACCTCGCGGGAGTTCCGCAGTATTTT | CASSSDLAGVPQYF
. | . | TRBJ2-1 | TRBV7-6 | TGTGCCAGCAGCTTAGAGCTTGGGCTAGCCGTCTATGAGCAGTTCTTC | CASSLELGLAVYEQFF
. | . | TRBJ2-7 | TRBV4-3 | TGCGCCAGCAGCCAAACGGTAGGGGGTGTGGTACCGGGACGAGACTACGAGCAGTACTTC | CASSQTVGGVVPGRDYEQYF
. | . | TRBJ1-5 | TRBV20-1 | TGCAGTGCTAGTGGACAGTCCCCCAATCAGCCCCAGCATTTT | CSASGQSPNQPQHF
once | . | TRBJ1-1 | TRBV9 | TGTGCCAGCAGCGTAGGGACACCCAACACTGAAGCTTTCTTT | CASSVGTPNTEAFF
. | . | TRBJ1-1 | TRBV21-1 | TGTGCCAGCAGCAAAGTCCCGTCCCCCCTTGAAGCTTTCTTT | CASSKVPSPLEAFF
. | TRBD1 | TRBJ1-6 | TRBV2 | TGTGCCAGCGTGGGACAGGTCGAAGGGCCCCTCCACTTT | CASVGQVEGPLHF
once | TRBD1 | TRBJ1-3 | TRBV9 | TGTGCCAGCAGCCCGACAGGGGACCCTAACTCTGGAAACACCATATATTTT | CASSPTGDPNSGNTIYF
. | TRBD1 | TRBJ1-1 | TRBV5-4 | TGTGCCAGCAGCCCTGGACAGGGGAGAGGGAACACTGAAGCTTTCTTT | CASSPGQGRGNTEAFF
. | . | TRBJ1-3 | TRBV5-1 | TGCGCCAGCAGCTTAGACAGTCTGAATGGAAACACCATATATTTT | CASSLDSLNGNTIYF
. | TRBD1 | TRBJ2-7 | TRBV29-1 | TGCAGCGTTGTTGGACAGGGGGCGTCCTACGAGCAGTACTTC | CSVVGQGASYEQYF
. | TRBD1 | TRBJ1-6 | TRBV28 | TGTGCCAGCAGTACCAGACGGGACAGCTATAATTCACCCCTCCACTTT | CASSTRRDSYNSPLHF
. | TRBD1 | TRBJ2-2 | TRBV11-3 | TGTGCCAGCAGCCGACTACAGGGGAGTATGGCCGGGGAGCTGTTTTTT | CASSRLQGSMAGELFF
. | TRBD2 | TRBJ2-7 | TRBV4-3 | TGCGCCAGCAGCCAAGCCACTAGCGGGAGGTACGAGCAGTACTTC | CASSQATSGRYEQYF
. | TRBD2 | TRBJ2-7 | TRBV6-5 | TGTGCCAGCACCAGCGGGAGAGCATACGAGCAGTACTTC | CASTSGRAYEQYF
. | . | TRBJ1-1 | TRBV6-1 | TGTGCCAGCAGTGAAGCCCCAAGGGGAAACACTGAAGCTTTCTTT | CASSEAPRGNTEAFF